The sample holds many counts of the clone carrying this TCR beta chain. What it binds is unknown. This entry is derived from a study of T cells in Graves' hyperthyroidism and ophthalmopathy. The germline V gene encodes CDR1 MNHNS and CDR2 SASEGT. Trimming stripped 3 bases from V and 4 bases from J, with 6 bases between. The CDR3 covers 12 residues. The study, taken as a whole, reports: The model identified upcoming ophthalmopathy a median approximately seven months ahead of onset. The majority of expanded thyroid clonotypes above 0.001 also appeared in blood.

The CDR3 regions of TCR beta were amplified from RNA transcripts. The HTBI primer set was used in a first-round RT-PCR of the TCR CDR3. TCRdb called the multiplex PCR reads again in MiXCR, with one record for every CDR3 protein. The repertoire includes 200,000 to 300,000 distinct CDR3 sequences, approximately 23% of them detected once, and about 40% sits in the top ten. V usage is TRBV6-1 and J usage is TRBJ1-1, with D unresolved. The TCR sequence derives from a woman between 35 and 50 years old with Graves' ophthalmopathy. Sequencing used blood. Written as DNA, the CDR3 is TGTGCCAGCAGTGACCAGGTCACTGAAGCTTTCTTT. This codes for CASSDQVTEAFF.